The present entry profiles one T cell receptor beta chain with its context. The record originates from a study of OX40 agonist ivuxolimab in advanced cancers. On the study more broadly: Melanoma, hepatocellular carcinoma, head and neck or renal cell cancer occurred in dose-escalation patients. Averaging approximately 60 years in age, with a range of roughly 23 to 85, the cohort was 65% to 85% male. Earlier anti-PD-1, anti-PD-L1 or anti-CTLA-4 therapy was permitted; over 35% had received some.

Here immunoSEQ multiplex PCR was the method, and the copy in TCRdb shows in-frame clones only, minus some. The top ten hold 0.35% to 0.5% of the sample, which has more than 70,000 clones, approximately 80% seen once. The CDR3 contains 17 residues. Germline trimming cut 4 bases from V and 0 bases from J; bases unmatched to any gene: 10. Germline assignment: CDR1 SGHRS and CDR2 YFSETQ. Exclusion of a patient followed from autoimmune disease history or systemic immunosuppression. The source was CD4+ or CD8+ T cells sorted from blood, collected in a trial of the OX40 agonist ivuxolimab. This TCR came from an adult with an advanced solid tumor such as melanoma, head and neck, liver or kidney cancer. This chain links TRBV5-1 with TRBJ1-1; 9 bases are shared with TRBD1. CDR3 nucleotide sequence: TGCGCCAGCAGCCTGGACAGGGGAAGCAACATGAACACTGAAGCTTTCTTT. Translation gives CASSLDRGSNMNTEAFF.